This T cell receptor (beta chain) stems from a study of blood T cell repertoires in COVID-19. TCRdb keeps only in-frame clones here, not all; method: immunoSEQ multiplex PCR. The repertoire holds roughly 250,000 clones, with roughly 90% as singletons. This TCR derives from a woman between 40 and 50 years old with acute COVID-19. The sample comprised PBMCs or T cells enriched from blood (not recorded which).

The CDR3 spells CASSMPTRLPGRSPLHF. The CDR3 nucleotides read TGTGCCAGCAGCATGCCGACGCGGCTCCCGGGGAGGTCACCCCTCCACTTT. The chain carries TRBV21-1 and TRBJ1-6. TRBV21-1 is a documented pseudogene. This CDR3 spans 17 amino acids.